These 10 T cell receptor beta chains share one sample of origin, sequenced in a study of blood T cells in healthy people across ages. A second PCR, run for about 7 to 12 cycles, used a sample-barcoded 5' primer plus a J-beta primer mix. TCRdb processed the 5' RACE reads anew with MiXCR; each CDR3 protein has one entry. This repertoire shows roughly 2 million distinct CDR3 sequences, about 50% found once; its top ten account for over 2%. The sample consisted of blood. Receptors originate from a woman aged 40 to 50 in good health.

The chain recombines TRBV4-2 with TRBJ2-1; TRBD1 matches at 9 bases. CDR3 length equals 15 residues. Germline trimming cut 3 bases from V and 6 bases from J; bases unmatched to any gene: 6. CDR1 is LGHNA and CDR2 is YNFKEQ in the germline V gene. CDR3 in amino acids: CASSQGQGLVNEQFF. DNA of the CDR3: TGTGCCAGCAGCCAGGGACAGGGTCTGGTCAATGAGCAGTTCTTC.

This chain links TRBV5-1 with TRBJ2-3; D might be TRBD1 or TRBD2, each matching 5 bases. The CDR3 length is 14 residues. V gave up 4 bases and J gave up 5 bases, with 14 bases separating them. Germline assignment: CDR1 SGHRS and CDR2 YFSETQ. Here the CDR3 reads CASSPGTPGDTQYF. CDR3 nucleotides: TGCGCCAGCAGCCCTGGGACCCCCGGAGATACGCAGTATTTT. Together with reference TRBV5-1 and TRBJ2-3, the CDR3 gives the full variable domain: KAGVTQTPRYLIKTRGQQVTLSCSPISGHRSVSWYQQTPGQGLQFLFEYFSETQRNKGNFPGRFSGRQFSNSRSEMNVSTLELGDSALYLCASSPGTPGDTQYFGPGTRLTVL.

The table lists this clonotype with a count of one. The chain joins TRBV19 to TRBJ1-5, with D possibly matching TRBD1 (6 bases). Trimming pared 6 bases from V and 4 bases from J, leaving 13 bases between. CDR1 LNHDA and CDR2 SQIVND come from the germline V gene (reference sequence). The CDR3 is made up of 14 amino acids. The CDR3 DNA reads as TGTGCCAGTAGCCACCGGACAGCGAATCAGCCCCAGCATTTT. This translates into CASSHRTANQPQHF.

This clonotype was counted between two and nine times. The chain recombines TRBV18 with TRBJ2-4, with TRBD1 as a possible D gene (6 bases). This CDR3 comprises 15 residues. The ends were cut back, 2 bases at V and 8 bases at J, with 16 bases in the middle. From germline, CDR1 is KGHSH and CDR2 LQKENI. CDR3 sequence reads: CASSPMGAGQHIQYF. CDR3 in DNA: TGTGCCAGCTCACCAATGGGGGCCGGACAACACATTCAGTACTTC. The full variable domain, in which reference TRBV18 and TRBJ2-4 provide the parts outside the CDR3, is NAGVMQNPRHLVRRRGQEARLRCSPMKGHSHVYWYRQLPEEGLKFMVYLQKENIIDESGMPKERFSAEFPKEGPSILRIQQVVRGDSAAYFCASSPMGAGQHIQYFGAGTRLSVL.

The CDR3 protein is CASSPPGGEKLFF. Here the CDR3 DNA reads TGTGCCAGCAGTCCCCCCGGTGGGGAAAAACTGTTTTTT. The chain has TRBV12-3 or TRBV12-4 and TRBJ1-4; D remains unclear. This CDR3 contains 13 residues. The V gene lost 5 bases and the J gene lost 8 bases, with 12 bases spanning the gap.

CDR3 DNA: TGTGCCAGTTTTGACTCTTTCACAGATACGCAGTATTTT. As protein: CASFDSFTDTQYF. The J gene is TRBJ2-3, the V gene TRBV7-6, with D uncertain. Between the trimmed V and J ends, which lost 9 bases and 2 bases, there was a span of 12 bases. This CDR3 is 13 amino acids long. Germline V gives CDR1 SGHVS, CDR2 FNYEAQ. The variable domain in full, completed from reference TRBV7-6 and TRBJ2-3, reads GAGVSQSPRYKVTKRGQDVALRCDPISGHVSLYWYRQALGQGPEFLTYFNYEAQQDKSGLPNDRFSAERPEGSISTLTIQRTEQRDSAMYRCASFDSFTDTQYFGPGTRLTVL.

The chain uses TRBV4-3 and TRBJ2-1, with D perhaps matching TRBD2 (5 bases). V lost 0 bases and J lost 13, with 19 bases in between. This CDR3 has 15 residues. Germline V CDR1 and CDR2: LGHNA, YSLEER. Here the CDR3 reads CASSQDTRAQETQFF. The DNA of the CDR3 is TGCGCCAGCAGCCAAGATACGAGGGCACAAGAGACCCAGTTCTTC.

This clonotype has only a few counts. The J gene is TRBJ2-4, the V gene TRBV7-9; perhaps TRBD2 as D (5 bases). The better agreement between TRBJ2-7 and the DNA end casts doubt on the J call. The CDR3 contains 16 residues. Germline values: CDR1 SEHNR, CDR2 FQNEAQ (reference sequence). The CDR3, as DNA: TGTGCCAGCAGCTTAGCTGTGTGGGGTTCCGGGGACGAGCAGTACTTC. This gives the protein CASSLAVWGSGDEQYF.

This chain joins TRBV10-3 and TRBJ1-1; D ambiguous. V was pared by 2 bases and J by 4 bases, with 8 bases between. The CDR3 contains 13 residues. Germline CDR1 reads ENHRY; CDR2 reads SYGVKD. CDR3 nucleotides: TGTGCCATCAGTGAGGCGGGTGGCACTGAAGCTTTCTTT. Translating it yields CAISEAGGTEAFF.

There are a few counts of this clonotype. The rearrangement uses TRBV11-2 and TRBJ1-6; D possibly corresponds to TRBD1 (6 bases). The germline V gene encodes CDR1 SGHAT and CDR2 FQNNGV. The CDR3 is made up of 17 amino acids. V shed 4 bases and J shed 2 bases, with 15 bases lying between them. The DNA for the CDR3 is TGTGCCAGCAGCTCGAGGGGGGGCGTCACCTATAATTCACCCCTCCACTTT. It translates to CASSSRGGVTYNSPLHF.